One sample yielded the 26 T cell receptor beta chains listed below, sequenced in a study of shared clonotypes between healthy human individuals. Terminally differentiated effector memory CD45RA+ cells were excluded from the naive CD8 cells, which were CD45RO-negative and positively selected for CCR7. Profiling relied on immunoSEQ multiplex PCR, and the TCRdb table lists in-frame clones only, not all of them. There are around 1.9 million clones in the sample; over 85% occur only once, and roughly 1.7% lies in the top ten. Material for sequencing was naive CD8+ T cells from PBMCs. The receptors were sampled from a young man in good health. Some clones in this sample may be carry-over from other donors' samples.

The chain links TRBV27 to TRBJ2-2; 9 bases are a match to TRBD1. The CDR3 totals 16 residues. V was pared by 4 bases and J by 4 bases, with 7 bases of the junction left unmatched. The germline V gene has CDR1 MNHEY and CDR2 SMNVEV (reference sequence). The CDR3 region has the DNA TGTGCCAGCAGTTGGGTCGGGACAGGGCGCACCGGGGAGCTGTTTTTT. This encodes CASSWVGTGRTGELFF.

The V and J genes are TRBV30 and TRBJ2-1; maybe TRBD2 (6 bases). The germline V and J ends were trimmed by 1 base and 9 bases, with 16 bases remaining between them. The CDR3 sequence is 14 residues long. Looked up from germline, CDR1 is GTSNPN and CDR2 is SVGIG (reference sequence). The CDR3 is CAWSAMGPGGEQFF. The CDR3 DNA reads TGTGCCTGGAGTGCGATGGGGCCCGGGGGTGAGCAGTTCTTC.

The chain carries TRBV5-6 and TRBJ2-1, with TRBD2 matching 8 bases. Germline CDR1 is SGHDT and CDR2 is YYEEEE. The CDR3 totals 16 residues. V trimming: 0 bases; J trimming: 4 bases; junction bases outside the gene matches: 6. CDR3 bases: TGTGCCAGCAGCTTGGAGACTAGCGCCTATTACAATGAGCAGTTCTTC. It specifies CASSLETSAYYNEQFF.

The V and J genes are TRBV4-1 and TRBJ2-1; TRBD2 matches at 16 bases. CDR1 is MGHRA, CDR2 YSYEKL, per germline. The CDR3 spans 19 residues. V was clipped by 4 bases and J by 10 bases; unmatched bases: 16. CDR3 sequence (DNA): TGCGCCAGCAGCCCTACTACGGGGACTAGCGGGAGGGCCGCCTGGGAGCAGTTCTTC. Protein product: CASSPTTGTSGRAAWEQFF.

This clone showed up just once. V gene TRBV4-3 combines with J gene TRBJ1-2, with D perhaps matching TRBD1 (5 bases). From germline, CDR1 is LGHNA and CDR2 YSLEER. Trimming pared 3 bases from V and 5 bases from J, leaving 16 bases between. The length of the CDR3 is 15 residues. As DNA, the CDR3 is TGCGCCAGCAGCCACCTTGAGGGGCGCGCGTATGGCTACACCTTC. It codes for CASSHLEGRAYGYTF.

The rearrangement uses TRBV27 and TRBJ2-1; the match to TRBD1 covers 7 bases. This CDR3 region has 16 residues. After removal of 3 bases from V and 3 bases from J, the junction contained 8 bases not matched to a gene. In germline, CDR1 is MNHEY, CDR2 SMNVEV (reference sequence). CDR3 in DNA: TGTGCCAGCAGTTTTCCCCGACAGGGTGGCTACAATGAGCAGTTCTTC. It encodes CASSFPRQGGYNEQFF.

V is TRBV7-9 and J is TRBJ2-1; no reliable D call. CDR1 SEHNR and CDR2 FQNEAQ come from the germline V gene (reference sequence). This CDR3 spans 15 amino acids. V was cut by 5 bases and J by 7 bases, with 18 bases left in between. CDR3 coding DNA: TGTGCCAGCAGCCCGTATAAGGACGGAGAGAATGAGCAGTTCTTC. Protein: CASSPYKDGENEQFF.

The chain recombines TRBV11-2 with TRBJ2-1; TRBD2 matches at 8 bases. The CDR3 is 18 residues long. V lost 1 base to trimming and J lost 4 bases; unmatched junction nucleotides: 12. Germline-derived CDR1 and CDR2 are SGHAT and FQNNGV. The DNA for the CDR3 is TGTGCCAGCAGCTTAGTGGTAGTAAGCGGGAGTTCTTACAATGAGCAGTTCTTC. Translating it yields CASSLVVVSGSSYNEQFF.

The CDR3 coding sequence is TGCGCCAGCAGTGAGGGCGGTAGCTCTGGGGCCAACGTCCTGACTTTC. Translated: CASSEGGSSGANVLTF. The rearrangement joins TRBV10-1 to TRBJ2-6; D remains unclear. In germline, CDR1 is WNHNN, CDR2 SYGVQD (reference sequence). V lost 2 bases and J lost 0, with 8 bases in between. This CDR3 has 16 amino acids.

The rearrangement uses TRBV27 and TRBJ2-7; D is possibly TRBD1 (6 bases). Trimming left V 5 bases short and J 2 bases short, with 13 bases between. This CDR3 spans 14 amino acids. The germline gives CDR1 MNHEY, CDR2 SMNVEV (reference sequence). CDR3 protein: CASSHQGSAYEQYF. CDR3 sequence (DNA): TGTGCCAGCAGTCATCAGGGGAGTGCCTACGAGCAGTACTTC.

The chain links TRBV21-1 to TRBJ2-3; the table names TRBD1, a call not compared with the DNA. TRBV21-1 is a pseudogene locus. This CDR3 has 21 residues. CDR3 protein: CASSKMDKRRQGSRRTDTQYF. The CDR3 nucleotides are TGTGCCAGCAGCAAAATGGACAAGAGGCGGCAGGGTAGTCGCCGAACAGATACGCAGTATTTT.

Remarks on this clone: This CDR3 is also generated by other DNA sequences in the sample. The chain links TRBV4-1 to TRBJ2-7; TRBD1 aligns across 7 bases. The CDR3 loop spans 16 amino acids. The germline V gene has CDR1 MGHRA and CDR2 YSYEKL. Germline trimming cut 3 bases from V and 1 base from J; bases unmatched to any gene: 9. The CDR3 region has the DNA TGCGCCAGCAGCCAGCCTACAGGGGCCACTTCCTACGAGCAGTACTTC. Amino acids: CASSQPTGATSYEQYF.

V and J are TRBV27 and TRBJ2-1; the D is unclear. The germline CDR1 and CDR2 sequences are MNHEY and SMNVEV (reference sequence). V lost 2 bases to trimming and J lost 8 bases, with 13 bases between them. The CDR3 totals 14 residues. The CDR3 bases are TGTGCCAGCAGTTTAATCTCCGACGGATATGAGCAGTTCTTC. Translation: CASSLISDGYEQFF.

The chain recombines TRBV15 with TRBJ1-1; D possibly corresponds to TRBD1 (6 bases). This CDR3 has 15 residues. Germline assignment: CDR1 LNHNV and CDR2 YYDKDF (reference sequence). V shed 3 bases and J shed 2 bases, with 13 bases lying between them. The CDR3 loop reads CATSSGRGANTEAFF. The CDR3 nucleotides are TGTGCCACCAGCAGTGGCAGGGGAGCTAACACTGAAGCTTTCTTT.

This chain connects TRBV4-1 to TRBJ1-5; 7 bases fit TRBD1. V shed 3 bases and J 0 bases; nucleotides not matched to a gene: 5. CDR1 MGHRA and CDR2 YSYEKL come from the germline V gene. The CDR3 is 16 residues long. In nucleotides, the CDR3 is TGCGCCAGCAGCCACCGACAGGGCTATAGCAATCAGCCCCAGCATTTT. It codes for CASSHRQGYSNQPQHF.

As for this clone: Other DNA sequences in the sample encode the same CDR3. This chain joins TRBV27 and TRBJ2-1; no reliable D call. Germline values: CDR1 MNHEY, CDR2 SMNVEV (reference sequence). The CDR3 contains 14 residues. The germline V and J ends were trimmed by 2 bases and 6 bases, with 11 bases remaining between them. The CDR3: CASSLGGTVNEQFF. The CDR3 DNA is TGTGCCAGCAGTTTAGGCGGTACTGTCAATGAGCAGTTCTTC.

V gene TRBV27 combines with J gene TRBJ2-7; D unresolved. This CDR3 has 14 amino acids. Per germline, CDR1 MNHEY and CDR2 SMNVEV (reference sequence). V dropped 7 bases and J dropped 5 bases, with 18 bases sitting between them. The CDR3 loop reads CASTPLMGIDEQYF. CDR3 sequence (DNA): TGTGCCAGCACTCCTCTAATGGGGATCGACGAGCAGTACTTC.

This clone appeared once. This chain links TRBV5-6 with TRBJ2-6; D may correspond to TRBD1 or TRBD2 (6 bases each). The CDR3 covers 17 residues. Germline V gene lookup returns CDR1 SGHDT and CDR2 YYEEEE. The V end was cut by 4 bases, the J end by 4 bases, with 18 bases between. CDR3 nucleotides: TGTGCCAGCAGCCGCCCGTGGGGGGCGCAGGGGGCCAACGTCCTGACTTTC. As protein: CASSRPWGAQGANVLTF.

This clone occurred once. The CDR3 region is CASSDSGRASTAYEQYF. CDR3 DNA sequence: TGTGCCAGCAGTGACAGCGGGAGGGCCTCGACCGCCTACGAGCAGTACTTC. The chain uses TRBV2 and TRBJ2-7, with 10 nucleotides matching TRBD2. The CDR3 has 17 residues. V was pared by 3 bases and J by 2 bases, with 10 bases of the junction left unmatched. Germline V gene sequence: CDR1 SNHLY, CDR2 FYNNEI. Supplemented by reference TRBV2 and TRBJ2-7, the full variable domain reads EPEVTQTPSHQVTQMGQEVILRCVPISNHLYFYWYRQILGQKVEFLVSFYNNEISEKSEIFDDQFSVERPDGSNFTLKIRSTKLEDSAMYFCASSDSGRASTAYEQYFGPGTRLTVT.

The chain combines TRBV28 with TRBJ1-2; 7 bases are a match to TRBD1. CDR3 length: 14 residues. Germline lookup yields CDR1 MDHEN and CDR2 SYDVKM. J was trimmed by 0 bases and V by 8 bases; bases with no gene match: 6. CDR3 sequence: CASGTAQSNYGYTF. CDR3 sequence (DNA): TGTGCCAGCGGGACAGCACAGTCTAACTATGGCTACACCTTC.

Worth noting for this clone: Other DNA sequences from this sample encode an identical CDR3 as well. The chain links TRBV11-2 to TRBJ2-7, with D possibly matching TRBD2 (6 bases). The CDR3 sequence is 14 residues long. Trimming left V 2 bases short and J 2 bases short, with 10 bases between. Germline V gene sequence: CDR1 SGHAT, CDR2 FQNNGV. CDR3 amino acids: CASSLRGIPYEQYF. Here the CDR3 DNA reads TGTGCCAGCAGCTTACGCGGGATCCCCTACGAGCAGTACTTC. Full variable domain (remainder filled in from reference TRBV11-2 and TRBJ2-7): EAGVAQSPRYKIIEKRQSVAFWCNPISGHATLYWYQQILGQGPKLLIQFQNNGVVDDSQLPKDRFSAERLKGVDSTLKIQPAKLEDSAVYLCASSLRGIPYEQYFGPGTRLTVT.

V and J are TRBV27 and TRBJ2-5; TRBD1 might be the D (5 bases). CDR1 is MNHEY, CDR2 SMNVEV, per germline (reference sequence). Trimming took off 0 bases at V and 3 bases at J, with 17 bases between the two ends. This CDR3 spans 17 amino acids. CDR3: CASSLSIEHGAEETQYF. The CDR3 DNA is TGTGCCAGCAGTTTATCGATAGAGCATGGGGCCGAAGAGACCCAGTACTTC.

V is TRBV4-1 and J is TRBJ2-7; weak D call: TRBD2 (5 bases). The CDR3 is 18 amino acids. V was pared by 1 base and J by 2 bases, with 21 bases between. Germline V gene lookup returns CDR1 MGHRA and CDR2 YSYEKL. CDR3 sequence: CASSQGGVAVRVPYEQYF. The CDR3 region has the DNA TGCGCCAGCAGCCAAGGGGGAGTGGCAGTGCGGGTCCCCTACGAGCAGTACTTC.

The V and J genes are TRBV11-3 and TRBJ2-7, with a tentative D call TRBD1 (6 bases). CDR3 length: 14 amino acids. V shed 3 bases and J shed 3 bases, with 12 bases lying between them. The germline V gene encodes CDR1 SGHNT and CDR2 YENEEA. The CDR3 DNA reads TGTGCCAGCAGCTTCGCCGGGACACTCTACGAGCAGTACTTC. It is translated as CASSFAGTLYEQYF.

This chain links TRBV18 with TRBJ2-1; D is perhaps TRBD1 (6 bases). Germline CDR1 and CDR2: KGHSH and LQKENI. The ends were cut back, 5 bases at V and 2 bases at J, with 16 bases in the middle. This CDR3 comprises 16 residues. In nucleotides, the CDR3 is TGTGCCAGCTCAGATACAGGGCAAAGTCCCTACAATGAGCAGTTCTTC. As protein: CASSDTGQSPYNEQFF.

The chain has TRBV10-2 and TRBJ2-1; possible D gene TRBD1, 6 bases. The CDR3 spans 12 residues. The ends were cut back, 5 bases at V and 12 bases at J, with 14 bases in the middle. The germline gives CDR1 WSHSY, CDR2 SAAADI. The CDR3 nucleotides are TGCGCCAGCAGTCCCCCAGGGGTACCGCAGTTCTTC. Its protein is CASSPPGVPQFF.